What follows are 12 T cell receptor beta chains derived from one specimen sequenced in a study of glioma-infiltrating T cells (dated by TCRdb to the mid-2010s). Sequenced using an Illumina MiSeq. TCR alpha and beta CDR3 regions were amplified with the iRepertoire nested amplicon-rescue multiplex PCR (arm-PCR) platform from RNA. TCRdb passed the public sequencing reads through fastp at Q25 and MiXCR, retaining productive beta sequences. Identical CDR3 protein sequences are pooled into one entry, listed with their most common genes and DNA. Recorded for this sample are 300,000 to 400,000 distinct CDR3 sequences; about 40% of them occurred a single time. The top ten clones comprise around 12% of the sample. Sequencing input: glioma tissue, nonneoplastic brain tissue, or PBMCs (not recorded which). These receptors were taken from a human donor with low-grade glioma or glioblastoma, undergoing nonglioma brain surgery, or in good health (not recorded which).

The rearrangement links TRBV12-3 or TRBV12-4 to TRBJ2-1, with D unclear. V was shortened by 5 bases and J by 9 bases, with 11 bases between the two germline ends. The CDR3 consists of 12 residues. CDR3 sequence (DNA): TGTGCCAGCAGTCCCATAGCTATTGAGCAGTTCTTC. Protein product: CASSPIAIEQFF.

This clonotype was counted only a few times. This sequence joins TRBV5-4 and TRBJ1-1; 9 nucleotides line up with TRBD1. CDR1 and CDR2 (germline): SGHNT, YYREEE (reference sequence). The CDR3 is 16 amino acids. With V trimmed by 4 bases and J by 1 base, 8 bases remained unmatched. In nucleotides, the CDR3 is TGTGCCAGCAGCCCTGAATGGGACAGGGAGAACACTGAAGCTTTCTTT. Protein product: CASSPEWDRENTEAFF.

The CDR3, as DNA: TGTGCCAGCAGCGTGGGACACCTACAATCCGGCTACACCTTC. It yields the protein CASSVGHLQSGYTF. J is TRBJ1-2 and V is TRBV7-2; D may be TRBD1 (6 bases). The length of the CDR3 is 14 residues. Germline lookup yields CDR1 SGHTA and CDR2 FQGNSA. Trimming cost V 5 bases and J 8 bases, with 18 bases left between them.

The rearrangement joins TRBV27 to TRBJ2-3, with 7 bases lining up with TRBD1. V shed 4 bases and J 2 bases; nucleotides not matched to a gene: 9. This CDR3 comprises 16 residues. CDR1 is MNHEY, CDR2 SMNVEV, per germline (reference sequence). DNA for the CDR3: TGTGCCAGCAGTTGGGTTGGGACAGAGAACACAGATACGCAGTATTTT. It specifies CASSWVGTENTDTQYF.

This clonotype was detected ten times or more. The rearrangement links TRBV27 to TRBJ2-7, with TRBD1 matching over 7 bases. V was clipped by 3 bases and J by 5 bases; unmatched bases: 4. Germline CDR1 MNHEY, CDR2 SMNVEV (reference sequence). The CDR3 sequence is 13 residues long. The CDR3 region is CASSFRGWDEQYF. The CDR3 DNA reads as TGTGCCAGCAGTTTCAGGGGGTGGGACGAGCAGTACTTC.

Regarding this clonotype: The junction differs from germline at one of its ends, possibly a read error. The genes are TRBV20-1 and TRBJ1-5, with D possibly matching TRBD1 (6 bases). Per germline, CDR1 DFQATT and CDR2 SNEGSKA (reference sequence). This CDR3 has 15 residues. The CDR3, as DNA: TGCTGTGCTAGAGTAGGTGGACAGCGGATTCAGCCCCAGCATTTT. It translates to CCARVGGQRIQPQHF.

The table lists this clonotype with a count of one. This chain joins TRBV2 and TRBJ1-1; weak D call: TRBD1 (5 bases). V shed 6 bases and J shed 9 bases, with 11 bases lying between them. There are 11 residues in the CDR3. CDR1 is SNHLY and CDR2 is FYNNEI in the germline V gene. The CDR3 loop is CASRDNLKAFF. DNA for the CDR3: TGTGCCAGCAGGGACAACCTTAAAGCTTTCTTT.

The chain joins TRBV7-2 to TRBJ2-3; the match to TRBD2 covers 7 bases. Trimming removed 0 bases from V and 4 bases from J; junction bases left unmatched: 13. Germline loops: CDR1 SGHTA, CDR2 FQGNSA. CDR3 length equals 18 residues. CDR3 nucleotide sequence: TGTGCCAGCAGCTTAGCTCGTCGCGGGAGCATTATATCAGATACGCAGTATTTT. This codes for CASSLARRGSIISDTQYF.

This clonotype was recorded at least ten times. This sequence joins TRBV6-1 and TRBJ2-2, with 7 bases fitting TRBD2. V lost 9 bases and J lost 1; bases outside the gene matches: 8. The CDR3 length is 15 residues. Germline lookup yields CDR1 MNHNS and CDR2 SASEGT. The CDR3 DNA is TGTGCCAGTCGAGCCGGCGGGGGGAACACCGGGGAGCTGTTTTTT. It specifies CASRAGGGNTGELFF.

There are many counts of this clonotype. The J gene is TRBJ1-5, the V gene TRBV27; D not resolved. The V gene lost 5 bases and the J gene lost 7 bases, with 15 bases spanning the gap. The germline V gene has CDR1 MNHEY and CDR2 SMNVEV (reference sequence). The CDR3 has 14 amino acids. CDR3 in DNA: TGTGCCAGCAGTCGACTTCCTATTGGCCAGCCCCAGCATTTT. Translating gives CASSRLPIGQPQHF.

This rearrangement joins TRBV6-2 or TRBV6-3 to TRBJ1-4; D gene ambiguous. The CDR3 is made up of 15 amino acids. Trimming shortened V by 7 bases and J by 6 bases, and 18 bases separated the two germline ends. The V gene's germline CDR1 is MNHEY and CDR2 SVGEGT. The DNA for the CDR3 is TGTGCCAGCAAATGGACCCCGCAGAGAGATGAAAAACTGTTTTTT. It specifies CASKWTPQRDEKLFF.

This clonotype was counted only a few times. V gene TRBV7-9 combines with J gene TRBJ1-2, with D perhaps matching TRBD1 (5 bases). Germline CDR1 SEHNR, CDR2 FQNEAQ (reference sequence). There are 12 residues in the CDR3. V was clipped by 4 bases and J by 8 bases, with 11 bases between them. The CDR3 coding sequence is TGTGCCAGCAGCTACTCAGGGTCGGGCTACACCTTC. It yields the protein CASSYSGSGYTF. Together with reference TRBV7-9 and TRBJ1-2, the CDR3 gives the full variable domain: DTGVSQNPRHKITKRGQNVTFRCDPISEHNRLYWYRQTLGQGPEFLTYFQNEAQLEKSRLLSDRFSAERPKGSFSTLEIQRTEQGDSAMYLCASSYSGSGYTFGSGTRLTVV.